Sequencing of this T cell receptor (beta chain) was carried out in a study of Ad26.COV2.S vaccination and SARS-CoV-2 variants. This clone was detected only a few times. Its antigen is currently unknown. Findings and caveats of the study: The authors reported substantial breadth in spike-specific CD8+ and CD4+ T cell responses after vaccination. Total responses of T cells may have been underestimated by the analyses of TCR breadth and depth.

Here immunoSEQ multiplex PCR was the method, and the copy in TCRdb shows in-frame clones only, minus some. The data show 360,000 or so clones, roughly 91% seen once. This sample's treatment: 19 received Ad26.COV2.S at low or high dose, single or two shots; about 5 received placebo; per-sample allocation not given. Sampling took place 63 days after the first vaccine or placebo injection. An 18-55-year-old adult in Boston served as donor. It was Wuhan-strain SARS-CoV-2 spike that the Ad26 vaccine vector expressed. This clonotype was obtained from a person aged 18 to 65 who received the Ad26.COV2.S COVID-19 vaccine or a placebo. The source was peripheral blood, collected in a trial of Ad26.COV2.S vaccine versus placebo.

This CDR3 reads CASSFRVRQPQHF. Written as DNA, the CDR3 is TGTGCCAGTAGCTTCCGGGTCCGGCAGCCCCAGCATTTT. This chain uses TRBV19 with TRBJ1-5; D uncertain. Deletions cut 6 bases from V and 7 bases from J, with 13 bases between. The CDR3 totals 13 residues. Germline V gives CDR1 LNHDA, CDR2 SQIVND (reference sequence).